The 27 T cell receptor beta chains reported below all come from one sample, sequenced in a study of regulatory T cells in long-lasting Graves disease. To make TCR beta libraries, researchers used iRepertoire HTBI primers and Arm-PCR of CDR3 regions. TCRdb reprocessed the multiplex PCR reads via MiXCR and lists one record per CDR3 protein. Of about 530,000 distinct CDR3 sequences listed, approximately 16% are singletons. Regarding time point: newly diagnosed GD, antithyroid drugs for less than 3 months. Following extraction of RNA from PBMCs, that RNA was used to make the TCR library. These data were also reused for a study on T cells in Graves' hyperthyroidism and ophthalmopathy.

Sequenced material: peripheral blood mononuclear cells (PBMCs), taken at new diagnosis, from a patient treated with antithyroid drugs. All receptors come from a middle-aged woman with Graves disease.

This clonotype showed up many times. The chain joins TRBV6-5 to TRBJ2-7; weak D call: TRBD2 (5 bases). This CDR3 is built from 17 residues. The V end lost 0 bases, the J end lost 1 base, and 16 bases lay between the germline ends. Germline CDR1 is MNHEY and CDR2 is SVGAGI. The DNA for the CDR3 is TGTGCCAGCAGTTACTCTTTTTTGGCTAGCCGGTCCTACGAGCAGTACTTC. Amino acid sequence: CASSYSFLASRSYEQYF.

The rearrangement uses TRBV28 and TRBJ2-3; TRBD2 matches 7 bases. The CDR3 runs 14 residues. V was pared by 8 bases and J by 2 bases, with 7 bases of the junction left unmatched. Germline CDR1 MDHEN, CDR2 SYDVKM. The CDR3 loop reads CASYPSGYTDTQYF. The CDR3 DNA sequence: TGTGCCAGCTATCCTAGCGGATACACAGATACGCAGTATTTT.

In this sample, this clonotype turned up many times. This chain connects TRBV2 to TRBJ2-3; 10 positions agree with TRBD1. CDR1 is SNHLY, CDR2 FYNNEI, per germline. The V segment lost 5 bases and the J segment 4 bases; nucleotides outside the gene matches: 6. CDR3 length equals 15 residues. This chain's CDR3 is CASSSGTGVSDTQYF. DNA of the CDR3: TGTGCCAGCAGTTCCGGGACAGGGGTTTCAGATACGCAGTATTTT. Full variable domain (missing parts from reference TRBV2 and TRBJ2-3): EPEVTQTPSHQVTQMGQEVILRCVPISNHLYFYWYRQILGQKVEFLVSFYNNEISEKSEIFDDQFSVERPDGSNFTLKIRSTKLEDSAMYFCASSSGTGVSDTQYFGPGTRLTVL.

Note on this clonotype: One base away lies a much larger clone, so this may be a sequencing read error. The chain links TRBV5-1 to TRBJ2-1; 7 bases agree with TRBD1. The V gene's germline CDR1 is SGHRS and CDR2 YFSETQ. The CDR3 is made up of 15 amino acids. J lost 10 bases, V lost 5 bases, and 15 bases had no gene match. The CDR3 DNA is TGCGCCAGCAGACTTGGACAGGCGAGCTCCTACGAGCAGTTCTTC. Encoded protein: CASRLGQASSYEQFF.

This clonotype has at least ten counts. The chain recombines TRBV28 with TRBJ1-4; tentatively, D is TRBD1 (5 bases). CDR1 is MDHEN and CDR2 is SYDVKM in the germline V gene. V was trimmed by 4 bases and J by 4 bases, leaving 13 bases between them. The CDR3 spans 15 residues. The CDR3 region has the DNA TGTGCCAGCAGTTCCCCGCCGACAGTTAATGAAAAACTGTTTTTT. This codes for CASSSPPTVNEKLFF.

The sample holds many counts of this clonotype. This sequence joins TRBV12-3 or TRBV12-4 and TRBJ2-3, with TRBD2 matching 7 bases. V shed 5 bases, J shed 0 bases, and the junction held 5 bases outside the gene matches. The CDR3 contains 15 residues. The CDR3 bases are TGTGCCAGCAGTCCAGTAGCGGGCAGCACAGATACGCAGTATTTT. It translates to CASSPVAGSTDTQYF.

This CDR3 is CASSPSGGVAHEQYF. CDR3 DNA: TGTGCCAGCAGTCCTAGTGGGGGAGTCGCCCACGAGCAGTACTTC. The chain carries TRBV6-2 or TRBV6-3 and TRBJ2-7; tentatively, D is TRBD1 or TRBD2 (5 bases each). This CDR3 is built from 15 residues. V lost 5 bases and J lost 5, with 19 bases in between. The germline V gene encodes CDR1 MNHEY and CDR2 SVGEGT.

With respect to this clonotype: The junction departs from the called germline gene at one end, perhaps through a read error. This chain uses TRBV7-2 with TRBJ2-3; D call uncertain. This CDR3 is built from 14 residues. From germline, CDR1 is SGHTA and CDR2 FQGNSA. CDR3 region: CASSQVVVTDTRYF. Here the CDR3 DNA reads TGCGCCAGCAGCCAAGTGGTAGTCACAGATACGCGGTATTTT.

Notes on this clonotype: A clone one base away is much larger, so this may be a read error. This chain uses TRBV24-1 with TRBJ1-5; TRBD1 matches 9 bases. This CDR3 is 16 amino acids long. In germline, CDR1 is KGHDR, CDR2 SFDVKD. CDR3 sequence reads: CATSDSPGQGNQTQHF. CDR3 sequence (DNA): TGTGCCACCAGTGATTCGCCGGGACAGGGCAATCAGACCCAGCATTTT.

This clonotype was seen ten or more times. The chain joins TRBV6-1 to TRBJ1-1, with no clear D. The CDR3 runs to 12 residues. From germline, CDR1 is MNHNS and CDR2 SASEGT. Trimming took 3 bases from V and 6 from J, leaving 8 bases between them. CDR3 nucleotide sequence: TGTGCCAGCAGTGACCTTGGCGCTGAAGCTTTCTTT. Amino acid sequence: CASSDLGAEAFF.

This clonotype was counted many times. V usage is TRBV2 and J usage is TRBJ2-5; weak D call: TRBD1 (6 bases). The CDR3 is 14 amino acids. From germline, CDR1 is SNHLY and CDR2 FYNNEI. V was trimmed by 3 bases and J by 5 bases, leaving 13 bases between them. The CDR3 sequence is CASSEGAGSETQYF. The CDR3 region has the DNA TGTGCCAGCAGTGAGGGGGCAGGGAGCGAGACCCAGTACTTC.

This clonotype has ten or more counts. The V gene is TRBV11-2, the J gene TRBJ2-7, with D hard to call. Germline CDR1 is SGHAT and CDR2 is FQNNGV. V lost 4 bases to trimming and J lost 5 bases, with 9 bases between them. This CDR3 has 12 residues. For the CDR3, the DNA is TGTGCCAGCAGCTCCGACACCGACGAGCAGTACTTC. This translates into CASSSDTDEQYF.

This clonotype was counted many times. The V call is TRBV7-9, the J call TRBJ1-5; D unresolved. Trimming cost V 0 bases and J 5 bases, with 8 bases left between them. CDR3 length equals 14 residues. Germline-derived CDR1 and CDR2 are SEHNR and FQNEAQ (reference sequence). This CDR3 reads CASSLANSHQPQHF. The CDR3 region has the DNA TGTGCCAGCAGCTTAGCGAATAGTCATCAGCCCCAGCATTTT.

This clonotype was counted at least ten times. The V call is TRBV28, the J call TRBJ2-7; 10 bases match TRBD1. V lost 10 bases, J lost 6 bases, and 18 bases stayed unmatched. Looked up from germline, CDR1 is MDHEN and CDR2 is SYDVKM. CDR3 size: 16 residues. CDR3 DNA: TGTGCCACTGGCGGGACAGGGGTCCGCTTGTCCCTCGAGCAGTACTTC. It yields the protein CATGGTGVRLSLEQYF.

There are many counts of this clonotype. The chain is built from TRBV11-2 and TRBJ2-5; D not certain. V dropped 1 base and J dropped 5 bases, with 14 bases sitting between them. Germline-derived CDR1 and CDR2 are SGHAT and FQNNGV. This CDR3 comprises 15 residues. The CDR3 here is CASSLGIRDVETQYF. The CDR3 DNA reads TGTGCCAGCAGCTTAGGGATTCGAGACGTGGAGACCCAGTACTTC.

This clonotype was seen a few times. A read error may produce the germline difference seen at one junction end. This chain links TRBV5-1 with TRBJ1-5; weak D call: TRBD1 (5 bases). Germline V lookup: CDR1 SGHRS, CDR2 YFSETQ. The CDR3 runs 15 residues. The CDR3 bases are TGTGCCAGCAGCTTACGCCGGACACTAGGTCAGCCCCAGCATTTT. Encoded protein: CASSLRRTLGQPQHF.

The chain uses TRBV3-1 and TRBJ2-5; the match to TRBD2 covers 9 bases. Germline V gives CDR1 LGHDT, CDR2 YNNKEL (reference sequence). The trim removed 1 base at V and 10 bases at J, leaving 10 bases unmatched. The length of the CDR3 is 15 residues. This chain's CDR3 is CASSQVPSGVRDQYF. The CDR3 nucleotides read TGTGCCAGCAGCCAAGTCCCTAGCGGGGTCCGGGACCAGTACTTC.

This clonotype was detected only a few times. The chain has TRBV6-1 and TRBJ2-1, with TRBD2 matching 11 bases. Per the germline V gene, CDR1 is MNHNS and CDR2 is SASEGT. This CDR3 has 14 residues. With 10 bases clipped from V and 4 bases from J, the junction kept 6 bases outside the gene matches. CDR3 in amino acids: CAISSGGRYNEQFF. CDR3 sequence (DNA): TGTGCCATTTCTAGCGGGGGGCGTTACAATGAGCAGTTCTTC.

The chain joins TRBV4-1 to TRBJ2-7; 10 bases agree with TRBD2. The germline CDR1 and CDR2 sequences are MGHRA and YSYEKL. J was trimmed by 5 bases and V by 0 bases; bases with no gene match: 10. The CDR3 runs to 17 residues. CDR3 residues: CASSQDLFSGGENEQYF. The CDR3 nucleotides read TGCGCCAGCAGCCAAGATCTTTTCAGCGGGGGGGAGAACGAGCAGTACTTC.

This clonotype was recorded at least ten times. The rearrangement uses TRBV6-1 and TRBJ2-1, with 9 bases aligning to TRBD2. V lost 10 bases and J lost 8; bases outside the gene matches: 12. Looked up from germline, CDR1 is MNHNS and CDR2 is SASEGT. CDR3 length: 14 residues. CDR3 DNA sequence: TGTGCCACCTCGGGACTAGCTTCGGACGATGAGCAGTTCTTC. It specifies CATSGLASDDEQFF.

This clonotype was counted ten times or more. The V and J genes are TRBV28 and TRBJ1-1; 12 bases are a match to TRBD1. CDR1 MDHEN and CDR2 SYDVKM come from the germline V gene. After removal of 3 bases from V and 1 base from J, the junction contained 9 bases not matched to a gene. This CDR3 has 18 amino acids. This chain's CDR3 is CASSLWDRGHDTNTEAFF. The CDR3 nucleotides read TGTGCCAGCAGTTTGTGGGACAGGGGGCACGATACGAACACTGAAGCTTTCTTT.

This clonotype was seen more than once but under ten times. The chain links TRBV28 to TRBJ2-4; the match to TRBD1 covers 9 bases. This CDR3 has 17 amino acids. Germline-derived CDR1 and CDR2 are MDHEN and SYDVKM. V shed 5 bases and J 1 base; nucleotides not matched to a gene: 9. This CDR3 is CASSLNRGLEAKNIQYF. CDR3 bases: TGTGCCAGCAGTCTAAACAGGGGGCTGGAGGCCAAAAACATTCAGTACTTC.

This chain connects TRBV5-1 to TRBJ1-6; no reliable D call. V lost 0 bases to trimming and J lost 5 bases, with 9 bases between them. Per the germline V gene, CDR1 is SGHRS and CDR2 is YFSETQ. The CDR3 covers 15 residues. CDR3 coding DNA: TGCGCCAGCAGCTTGGAACGGAAAAATAATTCACCCCTCCACTTT. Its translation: CASSLERKNNSPLHF.

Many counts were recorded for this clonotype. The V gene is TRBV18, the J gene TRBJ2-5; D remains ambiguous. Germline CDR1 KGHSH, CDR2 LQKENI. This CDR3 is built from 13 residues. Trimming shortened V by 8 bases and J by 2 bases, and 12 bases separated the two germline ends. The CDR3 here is CASSQRLQETQYF. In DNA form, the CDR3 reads TGTGCCAGCAGCCAGAGGCTTCAAGAGACCCAGTACTTC.

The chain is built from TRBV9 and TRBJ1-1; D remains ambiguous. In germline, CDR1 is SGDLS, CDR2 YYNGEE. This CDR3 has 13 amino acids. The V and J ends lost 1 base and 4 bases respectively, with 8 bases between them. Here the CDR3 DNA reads TGTGCCAGCAGCGTAAAAGGGAGCACTGAAGCTTTCTTT. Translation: CASSVKGSTEAFF.

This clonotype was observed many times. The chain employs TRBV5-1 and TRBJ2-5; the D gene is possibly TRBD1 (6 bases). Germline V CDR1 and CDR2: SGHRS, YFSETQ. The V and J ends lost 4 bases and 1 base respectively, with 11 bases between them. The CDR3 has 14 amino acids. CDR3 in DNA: TGCGCCAGCAGCCTTTCGGACAGCCAAGAGACCCAGTACTTC. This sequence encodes CASSLSDSQETQYF.

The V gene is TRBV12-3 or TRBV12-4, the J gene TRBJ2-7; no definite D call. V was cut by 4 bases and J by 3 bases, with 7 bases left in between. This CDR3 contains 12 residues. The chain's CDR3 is CASSWSDYEQYF. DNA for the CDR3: TGTGCCAGCAGTTGGTCCGACTACGAGCAGTACTTC.